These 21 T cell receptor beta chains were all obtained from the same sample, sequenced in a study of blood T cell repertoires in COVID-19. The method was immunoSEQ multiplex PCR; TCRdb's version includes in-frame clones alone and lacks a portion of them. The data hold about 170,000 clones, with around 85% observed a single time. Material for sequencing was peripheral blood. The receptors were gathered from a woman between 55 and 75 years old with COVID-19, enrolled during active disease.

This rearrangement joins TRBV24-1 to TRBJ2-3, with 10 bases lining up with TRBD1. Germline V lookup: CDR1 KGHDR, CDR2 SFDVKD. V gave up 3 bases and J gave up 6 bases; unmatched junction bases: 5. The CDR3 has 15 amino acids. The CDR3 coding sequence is TGTGCCACCAGTGATCTCGGGACAGGGGAGGATACGCAGTATTTT. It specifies CATSDLGTGEDTQYF.

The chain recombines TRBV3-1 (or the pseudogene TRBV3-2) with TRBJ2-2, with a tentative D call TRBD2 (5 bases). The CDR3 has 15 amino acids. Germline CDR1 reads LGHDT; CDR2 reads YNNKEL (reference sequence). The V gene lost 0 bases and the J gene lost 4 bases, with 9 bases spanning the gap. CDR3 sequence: CASSQERVATGELFF. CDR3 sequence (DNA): TGTGCCAGCAGCCAAGAGAGGGTGGCCACCGGGGAGCTGTTTTTT.

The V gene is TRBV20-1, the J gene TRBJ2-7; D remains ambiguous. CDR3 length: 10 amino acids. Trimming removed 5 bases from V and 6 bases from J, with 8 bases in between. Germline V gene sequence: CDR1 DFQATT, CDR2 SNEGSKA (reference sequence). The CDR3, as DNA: TGCAGTGCTTCTAGAGGCGAGCAGTACTTC. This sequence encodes CSASRGEQYF.

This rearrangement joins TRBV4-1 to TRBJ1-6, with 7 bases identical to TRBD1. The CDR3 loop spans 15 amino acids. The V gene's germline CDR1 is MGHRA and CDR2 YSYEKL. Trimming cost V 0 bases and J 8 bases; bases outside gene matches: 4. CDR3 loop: CASSQEVTGDSPLHF. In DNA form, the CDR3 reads TGCGCCAGCAGCCAAGAGGTTACAGGGGATTCACCCCTCCACTTT.

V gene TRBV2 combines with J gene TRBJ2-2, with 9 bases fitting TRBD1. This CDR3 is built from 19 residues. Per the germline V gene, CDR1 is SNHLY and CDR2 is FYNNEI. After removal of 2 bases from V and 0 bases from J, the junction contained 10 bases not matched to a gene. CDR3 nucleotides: TGTGCCAGCAGTGAACTCACCCGGGACAGGGCATCGAACACCGGGGAGCTGTTTTTT. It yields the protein CASSELTRDRASNTGELFF.

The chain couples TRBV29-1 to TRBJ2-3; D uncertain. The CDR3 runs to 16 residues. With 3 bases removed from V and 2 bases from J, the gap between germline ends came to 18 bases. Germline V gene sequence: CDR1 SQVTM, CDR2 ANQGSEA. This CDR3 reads CSVDLSPGLITDTQYF. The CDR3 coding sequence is TGCAGCGTTGATCTCTCCCCAGGCCTTATCACAGATACGCAGTATTTT.

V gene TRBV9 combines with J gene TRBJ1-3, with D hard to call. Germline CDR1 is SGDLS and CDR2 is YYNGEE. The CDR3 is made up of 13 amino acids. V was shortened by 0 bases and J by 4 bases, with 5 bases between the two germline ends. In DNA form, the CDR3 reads TGTGCCAGCAGCGTAGACATAGGAAACACCATATATTTT. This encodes CASSVDIGNTIYF.

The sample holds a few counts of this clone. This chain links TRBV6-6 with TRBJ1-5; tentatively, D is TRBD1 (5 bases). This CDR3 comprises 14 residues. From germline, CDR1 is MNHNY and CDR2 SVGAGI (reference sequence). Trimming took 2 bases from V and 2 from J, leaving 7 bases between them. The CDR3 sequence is CASSYQGRNQPQHF. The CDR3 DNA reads TGTGCCAGCAGTTACCAGGGTCGCAATCAGCCCCAGCATTTT.

DNA for the CDR3: TGTGCCAGTAGCACAGGGGCCTACGGAAGCTATGGCTACACCTTC. Its protein product is CASSTGAYGSYGYTF. V is TRBV19 and J is TRBJ1-2, with 7 bases lining up with TRBD1. The CDR3 totals 15 residues. The V gene's germline CDR1 is LNHDA and CDR2 SQIVND (reference sequence). The junction had 11 bases not matched to a gene; V was cut back by 6 bases and J by 4 bases.

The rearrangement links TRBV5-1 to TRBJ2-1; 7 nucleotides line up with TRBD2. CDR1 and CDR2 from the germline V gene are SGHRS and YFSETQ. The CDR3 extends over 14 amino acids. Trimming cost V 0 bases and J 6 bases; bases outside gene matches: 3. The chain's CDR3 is CASSLEGGPNEQFF. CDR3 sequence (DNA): TGCGCCAGCAGCTTGGAGGGAGGGCCCAATGAGCAGTTCTTC. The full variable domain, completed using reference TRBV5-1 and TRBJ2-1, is KAGVTQTPRYLIKTRGQQVTLSCSPISGHRSVSWYQQTPGQGLQFLFEYFSETQRNKGNFPGRFSGRQFSNSRSEMNVSTLELGDSALYLCASSLEGGPNEQFFGPGTRLTVL.

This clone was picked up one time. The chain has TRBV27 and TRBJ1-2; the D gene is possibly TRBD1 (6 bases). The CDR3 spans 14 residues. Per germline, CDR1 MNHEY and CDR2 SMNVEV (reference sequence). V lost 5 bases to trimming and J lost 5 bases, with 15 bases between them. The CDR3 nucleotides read TGTGCCAGCAGTCCCCGGACAGACCTTTATGGCTACACCTTC. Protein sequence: CASSPRTDLYGYTF.

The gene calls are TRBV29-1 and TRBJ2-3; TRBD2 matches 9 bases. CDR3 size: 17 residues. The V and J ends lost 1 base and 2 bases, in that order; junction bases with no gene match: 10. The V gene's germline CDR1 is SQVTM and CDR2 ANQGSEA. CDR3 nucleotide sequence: TGCAGCGTTGAAGGGGGGGAGCTAGCGGGGACCACAGATACGCAGTATTTT. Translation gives CSVEGGELAGTTDTQYF.

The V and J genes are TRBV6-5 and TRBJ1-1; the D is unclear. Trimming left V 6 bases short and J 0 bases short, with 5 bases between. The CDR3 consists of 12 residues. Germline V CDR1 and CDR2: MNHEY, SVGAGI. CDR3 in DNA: TGTGCCAGCAGGGGAGTGAACACTGAAGCTTTCTTT. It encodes CASRGVNTEAFF.

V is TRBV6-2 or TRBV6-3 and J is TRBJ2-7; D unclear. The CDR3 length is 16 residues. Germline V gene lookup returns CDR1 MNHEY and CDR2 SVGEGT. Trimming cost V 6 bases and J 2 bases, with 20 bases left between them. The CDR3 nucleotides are TGTGCCAGCAGCCCCGGATCCTCGACTCCCACCTACGAGCAGTACTTC. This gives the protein CASSPGSSTPTYEQYF.

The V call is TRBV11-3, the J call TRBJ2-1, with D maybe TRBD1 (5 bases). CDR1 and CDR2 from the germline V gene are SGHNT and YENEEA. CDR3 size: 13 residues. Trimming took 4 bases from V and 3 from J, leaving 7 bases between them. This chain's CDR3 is CASSWQGYNEQFF. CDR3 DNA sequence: TGTGCCAGCAGCTGGCAGGGCTACAATGAGCAGTTCTTC.

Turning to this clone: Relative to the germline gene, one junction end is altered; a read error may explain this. This chain's CDR3 is CASAGTGGAKYGYTF. The CDR3, as DNA: TGTGCCAGCGCAGGGACAGGGGGCGCTAAATATGGCTACACCTTC. V is TRBV2 and J is TRBJ1-2; 12 nucleotides align to TRBD1. CDR3 length: 15 amino acids. From germline, CDR1 is SNHLY and CDR2 FYNNEI.

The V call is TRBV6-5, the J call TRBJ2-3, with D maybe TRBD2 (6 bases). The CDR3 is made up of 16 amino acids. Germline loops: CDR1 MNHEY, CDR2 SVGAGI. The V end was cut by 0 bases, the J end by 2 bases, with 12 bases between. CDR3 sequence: CASSYSSGLPTDTQYF. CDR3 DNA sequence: TGTGCCAGCAGTTACTCGTCGGGACTGCCCACAGATACGCAGTATTTT.

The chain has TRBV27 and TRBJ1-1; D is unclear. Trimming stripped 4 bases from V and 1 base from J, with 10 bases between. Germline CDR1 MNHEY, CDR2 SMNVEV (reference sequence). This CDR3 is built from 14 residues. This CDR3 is CASSSKPTNTEAFF. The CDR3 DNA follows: TGTGCCAGCAGTTCTAAACCCACGAACACTGAAGCTTTCTTT.

The CDR3 bases are TGTGCCTGGGGGAGCTCCTATAATTCACCCCTCCACTTT. It codes for CAWGSSYNSPLHF. V and J are TRBV30 and TRBJ1-6; D gene unclear. Looked up from germline, CDR1 is GTSNPN and CDR2 is SVGIG (reference sequence). This CDR3 comprises 13 residues. V was pared by 5 bases and J by 0 bases, with 5 bases between.

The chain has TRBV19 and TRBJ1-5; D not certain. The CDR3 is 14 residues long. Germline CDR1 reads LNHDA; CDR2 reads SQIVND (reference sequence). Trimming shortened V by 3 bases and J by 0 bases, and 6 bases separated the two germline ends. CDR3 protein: CASSMTPSNQPQHF. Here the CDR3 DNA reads TGTGCCAGTAGTATGACTCCTAGCAATCAGCCCCAGCATTTT. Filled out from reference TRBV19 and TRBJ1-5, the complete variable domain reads DGGITQSPKYLFRKEGQNVTLSCEQNLNHDAMYWYRQDPGQGLRLIYYSQIVNDFQKGDIAEGYSVSREKKESFPLTVTSAQKNPTAFYLCASSMTPSNQPQHFGDGTRLSIL.

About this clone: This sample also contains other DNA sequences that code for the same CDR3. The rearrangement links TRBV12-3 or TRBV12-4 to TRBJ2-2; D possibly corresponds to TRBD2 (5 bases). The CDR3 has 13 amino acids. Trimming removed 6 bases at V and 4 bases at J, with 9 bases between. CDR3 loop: CASSLASTGELFF. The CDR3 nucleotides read TGTGCCAGCAGCCTAGCTTCCACCGGGGAGCTGTTTTTT.